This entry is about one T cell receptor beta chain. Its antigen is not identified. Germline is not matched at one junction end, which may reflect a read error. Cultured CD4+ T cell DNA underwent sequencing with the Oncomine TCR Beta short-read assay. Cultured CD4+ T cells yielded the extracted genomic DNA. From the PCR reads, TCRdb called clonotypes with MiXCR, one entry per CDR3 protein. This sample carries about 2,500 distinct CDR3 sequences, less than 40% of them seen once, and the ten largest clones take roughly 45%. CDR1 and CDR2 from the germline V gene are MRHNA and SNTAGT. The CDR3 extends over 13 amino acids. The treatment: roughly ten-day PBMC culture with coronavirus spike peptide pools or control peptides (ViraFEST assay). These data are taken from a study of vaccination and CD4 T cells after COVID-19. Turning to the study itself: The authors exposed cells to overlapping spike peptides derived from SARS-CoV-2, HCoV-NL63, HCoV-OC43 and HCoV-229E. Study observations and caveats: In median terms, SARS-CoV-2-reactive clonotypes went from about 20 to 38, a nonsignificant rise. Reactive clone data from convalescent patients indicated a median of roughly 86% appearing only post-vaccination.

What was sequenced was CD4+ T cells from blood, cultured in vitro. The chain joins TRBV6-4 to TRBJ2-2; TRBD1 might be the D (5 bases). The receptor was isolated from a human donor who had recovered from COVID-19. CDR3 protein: CTSRPDSTGELFF. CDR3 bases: TGTACCAGCAGACCCGACAGTACCGGGGAGCTGTTTTTT.